This T cell receptor beta chain was captured by sequencing in a study of T-cell reconstitution after alpha-beta-depleted transplantation in children. Study-level findings and limits: After transplant, at about two months, alpha-beta T cells were reportedly derived from several hundred expanded graft clones.

It was with unique molecular identifiers that the TCRbeta library was prepared. TCRdb redid the calling of the PCR reads with MiXCR, one entry per CDR3 protein. The sample lists 240,000 or so distinct CDR3 sequences, less than 9% occurring once. This clonotype was seen repeatedly, ten times or more. No antigen is known for it. This CDR3 comprises 14 residues. Trimming cost V 7 bases and J 4 bases; bases outside gene matches: 9. From germline, CDR1 is DFQATT and CDR2 SNEGSKA (reference sequence). This sequence joins TRBV20-1 and TRBJ2-3; 9 bases map to TRBD2. The specimen was PBMCs, mostly from graft donor cells, collected 180 days after TCRalphabeta/CD19-depleted stem cell transplant. The TCR comes from a male patient under 18 who had a stem cell transplant for acute lymphoblastic leukemia, so the T cells may come from the graft donor. The CDR3 sequence: CSGRPSGVSDTQYF. CDR3 DNA sequence: TGCAGTGGGAGACCTAGCGGGGTATCAGATACGCAGTATTTT.